The 4 T cell receptor beta chains presented below share a single source sample, sequenced in a study of lymphopenia after photon versus proton radiotherapy (dated by TCRdb to the late 2010s). Library prep was done by the immunoSEQ multiplex PCR assay. Not all clones reach the TCRdb copy of this immuneACCESS table, which keeps in-frame sequences only. Checked studies attribute under half of the gap to unresolved V genes and leave the rest unexplained. The sample records about 22,000 clones, roughly 89% of which are singletons. The ten biggest clones cover 11% of the sample. The source was peripheral blood, collected from a patient treated with proton-based radiotherapy. The receptors stem from an older man with esophageal cancer.

This clone has a single count. The chain carries TRBV7-2 and TRBJ1-6; the match to TRBD1 covers 8 bases. After removal of 6 bases from V and 9 bases from J, the junction contained 7 bases not matched to a gene. Per the germline V gene, CDR1 is SGHTA and CDR2 is FQGNSA. The CDR3 consists of 14 residues. The DNA of the CDR3 is TGTGCCAGCAGAGGACAGGGTGTCGGTTCACCCCTCCACTTT. Translating gives CASRGQGVGSPLHF.

This sequence joins TRBV6-6 and TRBJ1-2, with D unclear. Germline assignment: CDR1 MNHNY and CDR2 SVGAGI (reference sequence). This CDR3 comprises 15 residues. Trimming removed 5 bases at V and 5 bases at J, with 18 bases between. The CDR3 sequence is CASSTRGRTSYGYTF. The DNA for the CDR3 is TGTGCCAGCAGTACCCGAGGACGGACGTCATATGGCTACACCTTC.

This rearrangement joins TRBV28 to TRBJ1-1, with D perhaps matching TRBD1 (5 bases). V lost 6 bases, J lost 0 bases, and 14 bases lay in between. The CDR3 covers 15 residues. Germline V gene sequence: CDR1 MDHEN, CDR2 SYDVKM. As DNA, the CDR3 is TGTGCCAGCAGGGGGACGGCGGGGTTGAACACTGAAGCTTTCTTT. Translated: CASRGTAGLNTEAFF.

This clone was picked up one time. This chain joins TRBV7-2 and TRBJ2-3; 9 nucleotides match TRBD2. J lost 2 bases, V lost 2 bases, and 2 bases had no gene match. Per germline, CDR1 SGHTA and CDR2 FQGNSA. The CDR3 has 15 amino acids. CDR3 protein: CASSLLAGTTDTQYF. In nucleotides, the CDR3 is TGTGCCAGCAGCTTACTAGCGGGGACCACAGATACGCAGTATTTT.